What follows describes a single TCR beta chain. RNA transcripts were the source from which TCR beta CDR3 regions were amplified. The library came from an HTBI-primed first-round RT-PCR and a second-round multiplex PCR. Via MiXCR, TCRdb re-called the multiplex PCR reads, giving one row per CDR3 protein. Counted here are almost 750,000 distinct CDR3 sequences, roughly 41% occurring once; the ten biggest clones make up 35% to 55%. Trimming stripped 5 bases from V and 4 bases from J, with 20 bases between. Germline CDR1 is SGHVS and CDR2 is FNYEAQ. This CDR3 region has 16 residues. The sample is drawn from a study of Graves' ophthalmopathy and Graves' hyperthyroidism.

The sequenced sample was peripheral blood. The chain recombines TRBV7-6 with TRBJ2-5, with D perhaps matching TRBD1 or TRBD2 (6 bases each). The clonotype was recovered from an adult man with Graves' ophthalmopathy. The CDR3 DNA sequence: TGTGCCAGCAGCCTCTACCAGACTAAGGGGGGAGAGACCCAGTACTTC. This gives the protein CASSLYQTKGGETQYF.